This T cell receptor (beta chain) was captured in a study of cytomegalovirus exposure and HLA in healthy donors. Turning to the study itself: The 120 validation repertoires, a later analysis reported, used the same platform as the approximately 670 repertoires from the first cohort. Notes on the study in general: In the 120 or so validation repertoires, approximately 93% of cluster scores exceeded 0, per a later analysis. The study found most TCR sequences rare, yet found some public TCRs in many donors. The authors enumerated some 160 TCR beta chains as linked to cytomegalovirus.

As for this clone: As yet, its antigen is unknown.

Per the germline V gene, CDR1 is LNHNV and CDR2 is YYDKDF (reference sequence). The CDR3 is made up of 20 amino acids. The germline V and J ends were trimmed by 1 base and 2 bases, with 24 bases remaining between them. The method was immunoSEQ multiplex PCR; TCRdb's version includes in-frame clones alone and lacks a portion of them. The sample lists fewer than 150,000 clones; about nine tenths were seen once. Sample: PBMCs. The sequence was obtained from a man between 18 and 29 years old in good health and CMV-seropositive. The chain links TRBV15 to TRBJ1-5; D remains unclear. CDR3 nucleotide sequence: TGTGCCACCAGCAGAGTTCTCAGTCCTTCGGCCATGGCGGGCAATCAGCCCCAGCATTTT. It encodes CATSRVLSPSAMAGNQPQHF.